One sample yielded the 3 T cell receptor beta chains listed below, sequenced in a study of memory B cells and T cells in multiple sclerosis. For these receptors, no antigen is known. Separate sequencing covered autoproliferating (CFSE-dim) and non-proliferating (CFSE-high) T cells from stimulus-free culture. 5x10^7 CFSE-labeled PBMCs were cultured six to eight days unstimulated, then replicate wells were pooled. Using immunoSEQ multiplex PCR, the repertoire was profiled, and TCRdb retains in-frame clones only, with some absent. The data hold about 45,000 clones, with over 70% observed a single time. The sequenced sample consisted of PBMCs from blood kept in culture. The receptors come from a human donor with multiple sclerosis.

The rearrangement uses TRBV4-1 and TRBJ1-1; 8 bases match TRBD1. The V gene end was trimmed by 1 base and the J gene end by 5 bases; junction bases not matched to a gene: 6. Germline V CDR1 and CDR2: MGHRA, YSYEKL. The CDR3 covers 15 residues. CDR3 sequence: CASSQAHRGRTEAFF. CDR3 sequence (DNA): TGCGCCAGCAGCCAAGCCCACAGGGGGAGAACTGAAGCTTTCTTT.

The chain joins TRBV25-1 to TRBJ1-3; D gene unclear. V was cut by 2 bases and J by 0 bases, with 5 bases left in between. Germline lookup yields CDR1 MGHDK and CDR2 SYGVNS. CDR3 length equals 14 residues. In nucleotides, the CDR3 is TGTGCCAGCAGTGAACGGGGCTCTGGAAACACCATATATTTT. Its protein is CASSERGSGNTIYF. The entire variable domain, with the rest obtained from reference TRBV25-1 and TRBJ1-3, is as follows: EADIYQTPRYLVIGTGKKITLECSQTMGHDKMYWYQQDPGMELHLIHYSYGVNSTEKGDLSSESTVSRIRTEHFPLTLESARPSHTSQYLCASSERGSGNTIYFGEGSWLTVV.

The chain carries TRBV6-6 and TRBJ1-3; D ambiguous. Trimming pared 0 bases from V and 0 bases from J, leaving 9 bases between. CDR1 and CDR2 (germline): MNHNY, SVGAGI (reference sequence). The CDR3 runs 16 residues. The CDR3 sequence: CASSYSARRSGNTIYF. As DNA, the CDR3 is TGTGCCAGCAGTTACTCCGCCCGGCGCTCTGGAAACACCATATATTTT.